This TCR beta chain was found in a study of cytotoxic CD8 clonotypes in ibrutinib-treated CLL. The table came from immunoSEQ multiplex PCR; TCRdb's copy has only in-frame clones and leaves some out. In the table there are more than 75,000 clones, approximately 77% of which are singletons. Germline V gives CDR1 LNHDA, CDR2 SQIVND (reference sequence). Losses at the gene ends were 3 bases for V and 4 bases for J; bases not matched to a gene: 2. The CDR3 covers 14 residues. General study results and limits: Clonality went higher at ibrutinib response and then dropped back toward baseline at progression.

About this clone: The antigen remains undetermined.

The source material was PBMCs, sampled after 24 months of ibrutinib treatment. The genes are TRBV19 and TRBJ2-2; 7 bases agree with TRBD1. This TCR was recovered from a human donor with chronic lymphocytic leukemia. The DNA for the CDR3 is TGTGCCAGTAGTATCGACAGGGCCACCGGGGAGCTGTTTTTT. It translates to CASSIDRATGELFF.